This T cell receptor beta chain was recovered during a study of T cells after yellow fever vaccination (dated 2019 in TCRdb). About the study as a whole: Libraries from fractions with low cell numbers were prepared with the SMART-Seq v4 Ultra Low Input RNA kit. To track T-cell clones before and after primary and booster YFV17D yellow fever vaccination, bulk TCR alpha and beta repertoires were sequenced longitudinally. Two healthy male donors, one aged 18 to 29 and one aged 30 to 40 years, were included in the cohort. Blood was collected at multiple timepoints before and after primary and secondary immunization, and bulk PBMC replicates and cell subsets were isolated. Summary of the overall study and its limitations: The secondary T-cell response was weaker than the primary response but faster, peaking on day 5 instead of day 15. Because only a couple of donors were included in the study, the extent to which the findings can be generalized is limited. Computational filtering was required because FACS-sorted repertoires could contain abundant contaminating clonotypes from the bulk population. After the booster, most clones that had expanded after primary vaccination were detected again (roughly 95% of CD4 and more than 85% of CD8), suggesting broad maintenance of memory. A small fraction of clonotypes appeared in both the CD4 and CD8 compartments, likely as a result of convergent recombination.

In the germline V gene, CDR1 corresponds to SGHRS and CDR2 to YFSETQ. V was cut back by 0 bases and J by 7 bases, leaving a gap of 14 bases between them. The CDR3 numbers 15 residues from cysteine through phenylalanine. Only the CDR3 DNA is retained, 45 bases long and in frame from the first base. There are many counts of this clonotype. Its antigen specificity is not known. Base qualities were left out, and no much larger clone turns up one base away. The meaning of the sample's treatment or condition label: live attenuated yellow fever vaccine strain. A standard Ficoll-Paque protocol was used to isolate PBMCs from peripheral blood. CD4 and CD8 T-cell fractions were isolated with Dynabeads CD4 and CD8 positive selection kits. TriZol was used to extract RNA from bulk PBMCs, CD4 and CD8 fractions, and dextramer-positive and dextramer-negative fractions. The sample was run on an Illumina NovaSeq 6000. TCR cDNA was made using 5'RACE template switching, a step that added a universal primer site and unique molecular identifiers. Priming of cDNA synthesis was performed from both the TCR alpha and TCR beta constant segments. Two PCR steps were used to amplify libraries, with sample barcodes and sequencing adapters being added in the second step. Sequencing of libraries was performed on Illumina HiSeq 2500 (2x100 bp) or NovaSeq (2x150 bp). Per the source publication's procedure: MIGEC handled demultiplexing of reads and collapsing into UMI consensus sequences, while MiXCR performed V(D)J alignment. Vaccine-responding clonotypes were identified with edgeR using replicate PBMC samples, with FDR below 0.01 and a log2 fold change above 5 up to day 15 being required. CD4 or CD8 identity was assigned to each bulk clonotype according to whether the clonotype was present at higher abundance in the sequenced CD4 repertoire or the sequenced CD8 repertoire. Starting from the raw public reads, TCRdb applied fastp trimming at Q25, assembled clones with MiXCR and retained in-frame beta chains. Identical CDR3 proteins give one entry, which carries the most common genes and DNA. The V and J calls come from TCRdb's annotation, not from the publication. In all, the sample holds about 220,000 distinct CDR3 sequences, and 2.5% to 3.5% of those were seen once. The top ten constitute roughly 3% of the sample.

The clonotype was recovered from a man aged 18 to 29 who received the YFV17D yellow fever vaccine. Sequences were derived from CD4+ T cells sorted from PBMCs, sampled 10 days after the yellow fever booster vaccination. This chain is built from TRBV5-1 and TRBJ2-1; possibly the D gene is TRBD2, per 5 matching bases. The base sequence is TGCGCCAGCAGCTTGGGGACTGGCCCTACGAATGAGCAGTTCTTC. This encodes CASSLGTGPTNEQFF.